This record concerns one T cell receptor beta chain sequence. This record belongs to a study of blood T cell repertoires in COVID-19. The wider study: Samples representing acute and convalescent COVID-19 were sourced from the United States, Italy and Spain. Nucleic acid was either cDNA or gDNA, and it came from T cells, B-cell-depleted T cells, or PBMCs.

CDR3 length: 15 residues. Germline CDR1 and CDR2: GTSNPN and SVGIG (reference sequence). J lost 4 bases, V lost 4 bases, and 12 bases had no gene match. As processed by the authors: The assay estimated nucleated cells by amplifying reference gene primers. Data came from immunoSEQ multiplex PCR; TCRdb stores just in-frame clones and leaves some out. For V, J and clone size, that table is used; D and trimming come from the DNA. The sample comprises 150,000 or so clones, around four fifths of which are singletons, and 4.4% rests with the top ten. The gene calls are TRBV30 and TRBJ1-2, with 7 positions matching TRBD1. Sequenced input: PBMCs or T cells enriched from blood (not recorded which). This receptor was obtained from a woman aged 45 to 65 who had recovered from COVID-19. The CDR3 is CAWTGSRQGLYGYTF. For the CDR3, the DNA is TGTGCCTGGACCGGCTCCAGACAGGGCCTCTATGGCTACACCTTC.